The clone carrying this T cell receptor (beta chain) was picked up one time. As yet, its antigen is unknown. Sample time point: after neoadjuvant nivolumab, at surgical resection. The V end lost 1 base, the J end lost 3 bases, and 6 bases lay between the germline ends. Germline CDR1 reads MGHRA; CDR2 reads YSYEKL. The CDR3 runs 13 residues. Here immunoSEQ multiplex PCR was the method, and the copy in TCRdb shows in-frame clones only, minus some. The sample shows roughly 7,800 clones, approximately 62% of them seen only once. The sample comes from a study of neoadjuvant anti-PD-1 for oral cavity cancer. Regarding the study as a whole: TCR analyses covered only a few patients per response group. Higher pretreatment Treg/Th17 ratios tracked higher pretreatment blood clonality.

This clonotype was sampled from a person aged 35-79 years with oral cavity squamous cell carcinoma. V usage is TRBV4-1 and J usage is TRBJ1-2; no reliable D call. The sample in question was PBMCs, obtained after nivolumab (anti-PD-1) treatment. DNA for the CDR3: TGCGCCAGCAGCCAAGTTTCGTACTATGGCTACACCTTC. Encoded protein: CASSQVSYYGYTF.